Presented here are 19 T cell receptor beta chains from one specimen sequenced in a study of CXCR3-negative and CXCR3-positive naive CD8 T cells. Study-wide points: TRB CDR3 hydrophobicity was greater in CXCR3-positive naive cells than in CXCR3-negative naive cells.

What these receptors recognize is not known. It was by 5' RACE with UMI labels that the TRB cDNA libraries were prepared. One entry per CDR3 protein, without DNA, is what TCRdb gives after re-calling the 5' RACE reads. Its table records some 120,000 distinct CDR3 sequences. Input material: naive CXCR3+ CD8+ T cells from blood. Subset indicated: CD45RO-CCR7+CD27+CD95- naive CD8+ T cells expressing CXCR3 (TNR3+). The receptors derive from a human donor in good health. Some clones in this sample may be carry-over from other donors' samples.

The chain couples TRBV11-2 to TRBJ2-7; TCRdb returns TRBD2, unconfirmable since there is no DNA. Germline V gene sequence: CDR1 SGHAT, CDR2 FQNNGV. This CDR3 has 15 amino acids. CDR3 protein: CASSRLAGSRYERYF.

The gene calls are TRBV14 and TRBJ2-7. The germline gives CDR1 SGHDN, CDR2 FVKESK. The CDR3 totals 15 residues. The CDR3 sequence is CSSSQELGLIYEQYF.

The chain is built from TRBV19 and TRBJ2-7. Germline V gene sequence: CDR1 LNHDA, CDR2 SQIVND (reference sequence). The CDR3 covers 13 residues. The CDR3 sequence is CASSVDSSYEQYF. Based on the CDR3 plus reference TRBV19 and TRBJ2-7, the full variable domain is DGGITQSPKYLFRKEGQNVTLSCEQNLNHDAMYWYRQDPGQGLRLIYYSQIVNDFQKGDIAEGYSVSREKKESFPLTVTSAQKNPTAFYLCASSVDSSYEQYFGPGTRLTVT.

The V gene is TRBV6-1, the J gene TRBJ2-5; the D call from TCRdb, TRBD2, cannot be confirmed without DNA. The CDR3 is made up of 15 amino acids. The V gene's germline CDR1 is MNHNS and CDR2 SASEGT. CDR3 residues: CASSEAAGGPETQYF.

The CDR3 protein is CASTLEGLAGGSTDTQYF. J is TRBJ2-3 and V is TRBV28; TCRdb reports TRBD2, a call that lacks DNA to check it against. CDR1 and CDR2 (germline): MDHEN, SYDVKM. The CDR3 extends over 18 amino acids.

The gene calls are TRBV6-5 and TRBJ2-2; the D call from TCRdb, TRBD2, cannot be confirmed without DNA. This CDR3 contains 12 residues. Germline assignment: CDR1 MNHEY and CDR2 SVGAGI. The CDR3 reads CASMEAAGELFF.

V gene TRBV14 combines with J gene TRBJ1-1; TCRdb calls TRBD1, which cannot be checked without DNA. Germline V gene sequence: CDR1 SGHDN, CDR2 FVKESK. The CDR3 extends over 15 amino acids. This chain's CDR3 is CASSPMDRGGSEAFF.

V gene TRBV5-1 combines with J gene TRBJ1-2; lacking DNA, the TRBD1 call made by TCRdb goes unchecked. Germline CDR1 reads SGHRS; CDR2 reads YFSETQ. The length of the CDR3 is 14 residues. CDR3 residues: CASSLVSADYGYTF.

This rearrangement joins TRBV27 to TRBJ2-1; no DNA is available, so the TRBD2 call from TCRdb remains unchecked. The CDR3 is 19 residues long. CDR1 is MNHEY, CDR2 SMNVEV, per germline (reference sequence). CDR3 loop: CASSLPTPDLAPTRNEQFF.

The chain has TRBV2 and TRBJ2-7. Germline lookup yields CDR1 SNHLY and CDR2 FYNNEI. The length of the CDR3 is 12 residues. The CDR3 sequence is CASSEGTYEQYF.

This chain connects TRBV5-1 to TRBJ1-1. Germline lookup yields CDR1 SGHRS and CDR2 YFSETQ. The CDR3 is made up of 15 amino acids. CDR3: CASILGPSMNTEAFF.

The V and J genes are TRBV30 and TRBJ2-7; no DNA is available, so the TRBD1 call from TCRdb remains unchecked. Per the germline V gene, CDR1 is GTSNPN and CDR2 is SVGIG (reference sequence). The CDR3 length is 12 residues. CDR3 region: CAWSAGGYEQYF. The whole variable domain, filled in from reference TRBV30 and TRBJ2-7, reads SQTIHQWPATLVQPVGSPLSLECTVEGTSNPNLYWYRQAAGRGLQLLFYSVGIGQISSEVPQNLSASRPQDRQFILSSKKLLLSDSGFYLCAWSAGGYEQYFGPGTRLTVT.

The V call is TRBV9, the J call TRBJ1-2; TCRdb's D gene call, TRBD1, goes unchecked for lack of DNA. The germline gives CDR1 SGDLS, CDR2 YYNGEE. The CDR3 runs to 14 residues. This chain's CDR3 is CASSVAGTGDGYTF. The whole variable domain, remainder taken from reference TRBV9 and TRBJ1-2, is DSGVTQTPKHLITATGQRVTLRCSPRSGDLSVYWYQQSLDQGLQFLIQYYNGEERAKGNILERFSAQQFPDLHSELNLSSLELGDSALYFCASSVAGTGDGYTFGSGTRLTVV.

The V and J genes are TRBV29-1 and TRBJ2-7; TCRdb picks TRBD1, but there is no DNA to check that call. The CDR3 spans 12 residues. The germline CDR1 and CDR2 sequences are SQVTM and ANQGSEA. The CDR3 sequence: CSVGTGYYEQYF.

This chain uses TRBV29-1 with TRBJ2-2; the TRBD1 assignment by TCRdb is unverifiable without DNA. The CDR3 contains 14 residues. Germline V gene data show CDR1 as SQVTM and CDR2 as ANQGSEA. The CDR3 sequence: CSVSQGTNTGELSF.

J is TRBJ2-2 and V is TRBV9; the TCRdb D gene call, TRBD2, has no DNA to confirm it. Germline assignment: CDR1 SGDLS and CDR2 YYNGEE. The CDR3 spans 17 residues. CDR3: CASSVGREAQNTGELFF.

V usage is TRBV29-1 and J usage is TRBJ2-1; TCRdb picks TRBD1, but there is no DNA to check that call. Germline CDR1 reads SQVTM; CDR2 reads ANQGSEA. The CDR3 is 14 amino acids. CDR3 sequence: CSVHRQVSYNEQFF.

V and J are TRBV6-5 and TRBJ1-4; no DNA is available, so the TRBD1 call from TCRdb remains unchecked. The CDR3 runs 14 residues. Germline loops: CDR1 MNHEY, CDR2 SVGAGI. Here the CDR3 reads CASSWRTGEEKLFF.

The V call is TRBV7-9, the J call TRBJ1-3; TCRdb selects TRBD1, and the lack of DNA leaves this call unchecked. The CDR3 has 16 residues. Germline lookup yields CDR1 SEHNR and CDR2 FQNEAQ (reference sequence). CDR3 amino acids: CASSLALTVSQDTIYF.